This paragraph covers one T cell receptor beta chain sequence. The data stem from a study of T cells expressing NK-cell markers. No DNA is given; TCRdb re-called the 5' RACE reads and lists each CDR3 protein once. The listing records about half a million distinct CDR3 sequences. CDR3 size: 15 residues. Germline V gene data show CDR1 as SGHRS and CDR2 as YFSETQ. Input material: blood T cells: a sorted CD56 or NKG2C T cell subset, CD4+ or CD8+ T cells, or bulk PBMC T cells (not recorded which). V is TRBV5-1 and J is TRBJ2-3. The clonotype was recovered from a woman aged 50 to 60 in good health. CDR3 protein: CASSLEAAPTDTQYF.